This T cell receptor beta chain was identified in a study of identical twins. In this sample, this clonotype turned up many times. Trimming shortened V by 0 bases and J by 0 bases, and 11 bases separated the two germline ends. The CDR3 consists of 16 residues. Germline lookup yields CDR1 ENHRY and CDR2 SYGVKD. TCRdb ran MiXCR on the 5' RACE reads and lists one entry per CDR3 protein. The sample contains 1.5 million to 2 million distinct CDR3 sequences, about 32% of which appear only once. This sequence was found in a newborn girl in good health. The V and J genes are TRBV10-3 and TRBJ1-2; D unresolved. The sample comprised cord blood. The chain's CDR3 is CAISESPGAPNYGYTF. The CDR3, as DNA: TGTGCCATCAGTGAGTCCCCAGGCGCTCCTAACTATGGCTACACCTTC.